Each of the 16 T cell receptor beta chains below was sequenced from the same sample in a study of identical twins. Each CDR3 protein gets one entry after TCRdb re-called the 5' RACE reads with MiXCR. This repertoire shows fewer than 900,000 distinct CDR3 sequences, around 20% found once; its top ten account for 4% to 5.5%. The sample was also linked to a second study, of T cells expressing NK-cell markers.

Specimen: PBMCs. The receptors derive from a woman younger than 30 in good health.

The CDR3 reads CATGPGRTTDTQYF. Here the CDR3 DNA reads TGTGCCACCGGGCCCGGACGAACCACGGATACGCAGTATTTT. V and J are TRBV10-3 and TRBJ2-3, with no clear D. The CDR3 loop spans 14 amino acids. V lost 10 bases and J lost 6, with 20 bases in between. Germline CDR1 reads ENHRY; CDR2 reads SYGVKD.

The chain couples TRBV7-8 to TRBJ1-2, with unresolved D. Germline V gene sequence: CDR1 SGHVS, CDR2 FQNEAQ. The V gene lost 1 base and the J gene lost 4 bases, with 13 bases spanning the gap. The CDR3 length is 15 residues. CDR3 DNA sequence: TGTGCCAGCAGCTTAGGGGCTCCTCCAGGCTATGGCTACACCTTC. Protein: CASSLGAPPGYGYTF.

This clonotype was seen ten or more times. The chain is built from TRBV12-3 or TRBV12-4 and TRBJ1-5; D is uncertain. Trimming took off 6 bases at V and 3 bases at J, with 9 bases between the two ends. The CDR3 loop spans 13 amino acids. CDR3 protein: CASREGNNQPQHF. Here the CDR3 DNA reads TGTGCCAGCAGAGAGGGCAACAATCAGCCCCAGCATTTT.

This clonotype was counted between two and nine times. The J gene is TRBJ2-7, the V gene TRBV7-2, with unresolved D. The germline V gene encodes CDR1 SGHTA and CDR2 FQGNSA. V was clipped by 0 bases and J by 4 bases, with 16 bases between them. The length of the CDR3 is 16 residues. The DNA for the CDR3 is TGTGCCAGCAGCTTAGCGCTAGTGGTCCTTGGGTACGAGCAGTACTTC. Amino acids: CASSLALVVLGYEQYF.

This chain uses TRBV14 with TRBJ2-1; the match to TRBD2 covers 7 bases. CDR3 length equals 16 residues. CDR1 SGHDN and CDR2 FVKESK come from the germline V gene. The junction had 6 bases not matched to a gene; V was cut back by 0 bases and J by 4 bases. The CDR3 loop reads CASSQDPTGGYNEQFF. CDR3 nucleotides: TGTGCCAGCAGCCAAGACCCAACGGGAGGTTACAATGAGCAGTTCTTC.

This clonotype has at least ten counts. V and J are TRBV12-3 or TRBV12-4 and TRBJ2-2; tentatively, D is TRBD2 (6 bases). This CDR3 has 16 residues. V lost 4 bases to trimming and J lost 4 bases, with 16 bases between them. CDR3 sequence: CASSSPGRAGTGELFF. The CDR3 DNA is TGTGCCAGCAGTTCACCGGGCCGAGCGGGCACCGGGGAGCTGTTTTTT.

This clonotype has just a few counts. The genes are TRBV5-5 and TRBJ2-1; 9 bases align to TRBD2. The CDR3 is 16 residues long. V was pared by 0 bases and J by 8 bases, with 9 bases of the junction left unmatched. Looked up from germline, CDR1 is SGHKS and CDR2 is YYEKEE (reference sequence). CDR3 sequence reads: CASSLAGTSKIDEQFF. CDR3 coding DNA: TGTGCCAGCAGCTTGGCCGGGACTAGCAAGATCGATGAGCAGTTCTTC.

This clonotype was observed many times. This chain joins TRBV6-1 and TRBJ1-5, with 10 bases identical to TRBD1. The germline V gene has CDR1 MNHNS and CDR2 SASEGT. CDR3 length: 14 amino acids. Trimming cost V 6 bases and J 4 bases; bases outside gene matches: 3. CDR3 bases: TGTGCCAGCAGACCGGGACAGGGGAATCAGCCCCAGCATTTT. It codes for CASRPGQGNQPQHF.

Worth noting for this clonotype: The junction shows a germline mismatch at one end, possibly a read error. This chain uses TRBV20-1 with TRBJ2-1, with TRBD2 identical over 9 bases. Per germline, CDR1 DFQATT and CDR2 SNEGSKA (reference sequence). The CDR3 length is 17 residues. The CDR3 DNA reads TGCTGTGCTAGAGTTGTTAGCGGGAGCAAGAGGTACAATGAGCAGTTCTTC. This translates into CCARVVSGSKRYNEQFF.

The rearrangement links TRBV7-9 to TRBJ1-1; unclear D gene. The CDR3 extends over 11 amino acids. Germline V gives CDR1 SEHNR, CDR2 FQNEAQ (reference sequence). V was trimmed by 6 bases and J by 7 bases, leaving 9 bases between them. The CDR3 loop reads CASSATVEAFF. The CDR3, as DNA: TGTGCCAGCAGTGCTACAGTTGAAGCTTTCTTT.

This clonotype was counted many times. V gene TRBV6-1 combines with J gene TRBJ1-5, with D maybe TRBD1 (5 bases). The CDR3 runs 15 residues. V was shortened by 7 bases and J by 5 bases, with 18 bases between the two germline ends. Per germline, CDR1 MNHNS and CDR2 SASEGT. The CDR3 loop reads CASIASGALYQPQHF. As DNA, the CDR3 is TGTGCCAGCATCGCCTCCGGGGCTCTATATCAGCCCCAGCATTTT.

V is TRBV20-1 and J is TRBJ2-5, with 14 bases fitting TRBD2. CDR3 length: 17 amino acids. V lost 3 bases, J lost 4 bases, and 10 bases stayed unmatched. Germline V gene data show CDR1 as DFQATT and CDR2 as SNEGSKA (reference sequence). CDR3 sequence reads: CSASLGLAGVRGETQYF. The CDR3 bases are TGCAGTGCTAGTCTGGGACTAGCGGGGGTGCGGGGAGAGACCCAGTACTTC.

The rearrangement uses TRBV27 and TRBJ1-1, with D hard to call. Per the germline V gene, CDR1 is MNHEY and CDR2 is SMNVEV (reference sequence). The V gene lost 4 bases and the J gene lost 1 base, with 7 bases spanning the gap. The CDR3 consists of 13 residues. The chain's CDR3 is CASSYSANTEAFF. The CDR3 coding sequence is TGTGCCAGCAGTTATTCAGCGAACACTGAAGCTTTCTTT.

The rearrangement uses TRBV7-9 and TRBJ2-3, with 8 bases identical to TRBD2. The junction had 9 bases not matched to a gene; V was cut back by 5 bases and J by 5 bases. CDR1 is SEHNR and CDR2 is FQNEAQ in the germline V gene (reference sequence). This CDR3 has 15 residues. The CDR3 loop is CASSPTSGGGDTQYF. The CDR3 DNA reads TGTGCCAGCAGCCCCACTAGCGGAGGGGGAGATACGCAGTATTTT.

This clonotype was seen at least ten times. V gene TRBV10-3 combines with J gene TRBJ2-2, with D perhaps assigned TRBD1 or TRBD2 (6 bases each). This CDR3 is 16 amino acids long. Per germline, CDR1 ENHRY and CDR2 SYGVKD. V lost 0 bases to trimming and J lost 5 bases, with 13 bases between them. The CDR3 is CAISESGRGGTGELFF. CDR3 nucleotides: TGTGCCATCAGTGAGTCGGGCAGGGGAGGAACCGGGGAGCTGTTTTTT.

This clonotype was counted only a few times. CDR3 amino acids: CASSHDQDRYYEQYF. In DNA form, the CDR3 reads TGTGCCAGCAGCCACGACCAGGACAGGTACTACGAGCAGTACTTC. The chain links TRBV7-9 to TRBJ2-7; the match to TRBD1 covers 7 bases. The CDR3 is 15 amino acids. Germline CDR1 is SEHNR and CDR2 is FQNEAQ (reference sequence). The V and J ends lost 5 bases and 3 bases, in that order; junction bases with no gene match: 10.